The T cell receptor beta chain described here comes from a study of cytomegalovirus exposure and HLA in healthy donors. Overall study findings and caveats: The study put 150 or so TCR beta chains on its list as cytomegalovirus-associated. Judged likely to be a sequencing artifact was a cluster of highly shared sequence variants. Later, an analysis showed that TCR beta chains associated with HLA were more clonally expanded than others that were equally common.

PCR used 60 Vbeta primers and 13 Jbeta primers. Generated by immunoSEQ multiplex PCR, the TCRdb table keeps only in-frame clones and is missing some. Of about 55,000 clones in the sample, about 84% are singletons; the top ten hold 1.6%. Per germline, CDR1 ENHRY and CDR2 SYGVKD. CDR3 length: 13 residues. Trimming left V 8 bases short and J 7 bases short, with 12 bases between. Regarding this clone: The antigen is undetermined.

The V call is TRBV10-3, the J call TRBJ1-6; perhaps TRBD1 as D (6 bases). The TCR originated in a man aged 25-40 years in good health and CMV-seronegative. Sample: PBMCs. CDR3 region: CAISPGVNSPLHF. Written as DNA, the CDR3 is TGTGCCATCTCTCCAGGGGTGAATTCACCCCTCCACTTT.